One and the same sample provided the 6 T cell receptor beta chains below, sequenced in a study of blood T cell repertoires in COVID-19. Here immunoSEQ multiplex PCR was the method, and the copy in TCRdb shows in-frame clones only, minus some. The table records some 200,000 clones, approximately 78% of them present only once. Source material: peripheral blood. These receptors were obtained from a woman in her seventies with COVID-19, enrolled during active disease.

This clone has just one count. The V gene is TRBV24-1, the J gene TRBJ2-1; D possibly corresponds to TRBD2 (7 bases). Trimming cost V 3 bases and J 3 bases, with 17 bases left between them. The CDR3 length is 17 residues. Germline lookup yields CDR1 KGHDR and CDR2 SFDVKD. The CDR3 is CATSDPRPGGYYNEQFF. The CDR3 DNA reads TGTGCCACCAGTGATCCCCGGCCGGGGGGCTACTACAATGAGCAGTTCTTC.

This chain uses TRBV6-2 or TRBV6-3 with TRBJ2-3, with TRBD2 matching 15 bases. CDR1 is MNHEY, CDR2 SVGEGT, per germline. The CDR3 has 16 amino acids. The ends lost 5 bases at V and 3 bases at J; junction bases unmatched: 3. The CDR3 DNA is TGTGCCAGCAGTCCGGGGACTAGCGGGAGGACAGATACGCAGTATTTT. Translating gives CASSPGTSGRTDTQYF.

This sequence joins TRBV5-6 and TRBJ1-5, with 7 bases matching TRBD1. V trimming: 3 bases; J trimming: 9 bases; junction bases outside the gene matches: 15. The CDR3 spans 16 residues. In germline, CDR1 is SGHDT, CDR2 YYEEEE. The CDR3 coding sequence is TGTGCCAGCAGCTACCGTACCGGACAGGCCAGGGGGCCCCAGCATTTT. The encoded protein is CASSYRTGQARGPQHF.

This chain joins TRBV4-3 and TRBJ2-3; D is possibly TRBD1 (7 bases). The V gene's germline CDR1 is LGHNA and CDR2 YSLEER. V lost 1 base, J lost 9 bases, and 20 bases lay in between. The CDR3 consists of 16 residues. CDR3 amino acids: CASSQGSFVAGGTQYF. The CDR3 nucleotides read TGCGCCAGCAGCCAAGGGTCGTTTGTCGCAGGGGGGACGCAGTATTTT.

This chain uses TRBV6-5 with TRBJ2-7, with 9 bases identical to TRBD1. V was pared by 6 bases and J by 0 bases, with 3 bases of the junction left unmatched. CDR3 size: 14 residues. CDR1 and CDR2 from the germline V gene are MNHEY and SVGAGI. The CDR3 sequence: CASSGDRASYEQYF. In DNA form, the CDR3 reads TGTGCCAGCAGCGGGGACAGGGCCTCCTACGAGCAGTACTTC.

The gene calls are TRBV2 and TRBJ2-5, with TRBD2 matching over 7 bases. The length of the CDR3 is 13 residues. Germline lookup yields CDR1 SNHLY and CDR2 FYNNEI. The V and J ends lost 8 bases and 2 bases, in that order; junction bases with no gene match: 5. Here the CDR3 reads CASVVGLQETQYF. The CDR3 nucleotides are TGTGCCAGCGTGGTGGGACTACAAGAGACCCAGTACTTC.